This T cell receptor beta chain is from a study of T-cell memory formation after mild COVID-19. TCRdb ran MiXCR on the 5' RACE reads and lists one entry per CDR3 protein. This table has fewer than 600,000 distinct CDR3 sequences, about 20% appearing once. CDR3 length: 15 amino acids. Germline CDR1 and CDR2: SGHTA and FQGTGA. Trimming removed 0 bases at V and 5 bases at J, with 10 bases between. This clonotype was seen a few times. The rearrangement uses TRBV7-3 and TRBJ2-2; no clear D gene. Sequenced: PBMCs or a T cell subset sorted from them (not recorded which). The sequence came from an adult woman who had mild COVID-19 (a few samples of this study predate the infection). Cell type and time point are not known. The CDR3 reads CASSLTPLDTGELFF. In DNA form, the CDR3 reads TGTGCCAGCAGCTTAACGCCCTTGGATACCGGGGAGCTGTTTTTT.